The clone carrying this T cell receptor (beta chain) was recorded once. The data stem from a study of technical replicates of blood from several donors. TCRdb's table, derived via immunoSEQ multiplex PCR, lists solely in-frame clones and lacks some. The sample lists about 57,000 clones; just over 90% were seen once. Germline V gene sequence: CDR1 MNHNS, CDR2 SASEGT. The V end lost 6 bases, the J end lost 4 bases, and 14 bases lay between the germline ends. The CDR3 is 14 residues long. Sequenced material: PBMCs. The origin of this receptor is a human donor in good health. Some clones in this sample may be carry-over from other donors' samples. The rearrangement links TRBV6-1 to TRBJ2-3, with D unclear. Here the CDR3 reads CASSDWMAADTQYF. In DNA, the CDR3 is TGTGCCAGCAGCGACTGGATGGCGGCAGATACGCAGTATTTT.